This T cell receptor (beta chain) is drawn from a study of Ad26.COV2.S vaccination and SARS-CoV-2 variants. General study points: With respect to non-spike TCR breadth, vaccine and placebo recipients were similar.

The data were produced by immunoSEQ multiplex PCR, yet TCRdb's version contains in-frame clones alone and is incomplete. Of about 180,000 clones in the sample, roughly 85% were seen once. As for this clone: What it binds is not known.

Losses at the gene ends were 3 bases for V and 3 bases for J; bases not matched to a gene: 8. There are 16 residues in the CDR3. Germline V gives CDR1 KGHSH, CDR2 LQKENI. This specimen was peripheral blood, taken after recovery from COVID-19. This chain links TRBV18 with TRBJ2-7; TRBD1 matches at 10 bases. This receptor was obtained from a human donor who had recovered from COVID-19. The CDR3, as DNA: TGTGCCAGCTCACCCCTTCCTGGGACAGGGGTCTACGAGCAGTACTTC. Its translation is CASSPLPGTGVYEQYF.